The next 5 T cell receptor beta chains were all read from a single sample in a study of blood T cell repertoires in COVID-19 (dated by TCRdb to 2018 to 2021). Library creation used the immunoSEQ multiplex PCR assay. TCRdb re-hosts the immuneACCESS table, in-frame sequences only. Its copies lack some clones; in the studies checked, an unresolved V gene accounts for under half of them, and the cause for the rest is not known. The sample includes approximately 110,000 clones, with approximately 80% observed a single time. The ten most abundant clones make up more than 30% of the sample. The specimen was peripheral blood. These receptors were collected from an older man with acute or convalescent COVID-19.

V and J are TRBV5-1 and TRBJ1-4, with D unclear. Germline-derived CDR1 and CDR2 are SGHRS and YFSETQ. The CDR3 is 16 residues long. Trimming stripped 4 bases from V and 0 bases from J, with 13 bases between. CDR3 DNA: TGCGCCAGCAGCCTGGCTCCGGGATCAACTAATGAAAAACTGTTTTTT. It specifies CASSLAPGSTNEKLFF.

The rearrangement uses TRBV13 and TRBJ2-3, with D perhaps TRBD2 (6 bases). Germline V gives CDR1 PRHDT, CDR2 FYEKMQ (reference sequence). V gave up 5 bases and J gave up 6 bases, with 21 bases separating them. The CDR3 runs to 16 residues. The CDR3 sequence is CASSPRWGDGSDTQYF. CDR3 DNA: TGTGCCAGCAGCCCACGGTGGGGGGACGGGTCGGATACGCAGTATTTT.

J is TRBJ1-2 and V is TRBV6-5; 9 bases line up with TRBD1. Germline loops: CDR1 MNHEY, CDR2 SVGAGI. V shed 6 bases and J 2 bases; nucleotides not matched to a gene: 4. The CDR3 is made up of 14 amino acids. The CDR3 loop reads CASSRGQGNYGYTF. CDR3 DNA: TGTGCCAGCAGCCGCGGACAGGGGAACTATGGCTACACCTTC.

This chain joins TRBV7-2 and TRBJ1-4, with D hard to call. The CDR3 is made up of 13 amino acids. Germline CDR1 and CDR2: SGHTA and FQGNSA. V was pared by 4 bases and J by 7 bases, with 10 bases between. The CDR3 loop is CASSYTRGEKLFF. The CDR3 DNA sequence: TGTGCCAGCAGCTATACGCGTGGTGAAAAACTGTTTTTT.

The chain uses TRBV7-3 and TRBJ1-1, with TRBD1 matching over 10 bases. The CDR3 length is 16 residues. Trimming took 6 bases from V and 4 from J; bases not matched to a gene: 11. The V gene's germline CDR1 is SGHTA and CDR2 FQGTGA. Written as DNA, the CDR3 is TGTGCCAGCAGTCCCCAGGGGACAGGGGCTCTCACTGAAGCTTTCTTT. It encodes CASSPQGTGALTEAFF.